The source of this T cell receptor (beta chain) is a study of T cell clones after liver transplantation. The wider study: Samples came from ITN030ST, which attempted immunosuppression withdrawal within 2 years of liver transplantation.

Remarks on this clone: Its matching antigen is unknown.

Trimming cost V 4 bases and J 1 base, with 17 bases left between them. Germline V CDR1 and CDR2: SNHLY, FYNNEI. This CDR3 region has 18 residues. General study findings and limits: Graft donor-reactive T cells may have migrated into the graft rather than being deleted.

TCRdb's copy holds only in-frame clones and misses some; the assay was immunoSEQ multiplex PCR. The table has roughly 80,000 clones, around four fifths seen once. Source: CD4+ T cells from blood, taken at the 22-month timepoint. V is TRBV2 and J is TRBJ2-6, with unresolved D. The sequence derives from a human patient who received a liver transplant. Part of the T cells may come from the graft donor. The CDR3 DNA is TGTGCCAGCAGTGTATTGGGGTACCAATCGTCTGGGGCCAACGTCCTGACTTTC. Translating gives CASSVLGYQSSGANVLTF.